The source of this T cell receptor (beta chain) is a study of OX40 agonist ivuxolimab in advanced cancers. The CDR3 covers 13 residues. CDR1 and CDR2 from the germline V gene are KGHSH and LQKENI. Trimming removed 8 bases at V and 6 bases at J, with 14 bases between. The method was immunoSEQ multiplex PCR; TCRdb's version includes in-frame clones alone and lacks a portion of them. There are roughly 100,000 clones in the sample; 93% occur only once, and around 0.3% lies in the top ten. The receptor comes from an adult with an advanced solid tumor such as melanoma, head and neck, liver or kidney cancer. The rearrangement links TRBV18 to TRBJ2-1; D tentatively reads TRBD1 or TRBD2 (5 bases each). Sequenced material: CD4+ or CD8+ T cells sorted from blood, taken in a trial of the OX40 agonist ivuxolimab. CDR3 region: CASHPGLFNEQFF. The CDR3, as DNA: TGTGCCAGCCACCCGGGGCTATTCAATGAGCAGTTCTTC.